This is a list of T cell receptor beta chains from one sample in a study of T-cell memory formation after mild COVID-19. TCRdb reprocessed the 5' RACE reads with MiXCR, giving one entry per CDR3 protein. The sample lists about half a million distinct CDR3 sequences; over 15% were seen once. Source material: PBMCs or a T cell subset sorted from them (not recorded which). The source is an adult woman who had mild COVID-19 (a few samples of this study predate the infection). Cell type and time point are not known. CDR3s include the opening cysteine and the closing phenylalanine or tryptophan. The D gene is left open where the match is weak. Expanded clones are given a class, and other clones once, few, many or no size at all.

size: few
D: .
V: TRBV27
J: TRBJ2-2
CDR3: CASSSYPGEALAGELFF
DNA: TGTGCCAGCAGTTCCTACCCGGGAGAAGCGTTGGCCGGGGAGCTGTTTTTT

size: few
D: .
V: TRBV15
J: TRBJ2-3
CDR3: CATSRVRSDTQYF
DNA: TGTGCCACCAGCAGAGTCCGATCAGATACGCAGTATTTT

size: few
D: .
V: TRBV6-2/TRBV6-3
J: TRBJ2-1
CDR3: CASRSILRSNEQFF
DNA: TGTGCCAGCAGGTCGATTTTAAGAAGTAATGAGCAGTTCTTC

size: many
D: .
V: TRBV7-8
J: TRBJ2-3
CDR3: CASSSPGSTDTQYF
DNA: TGTGCCAGCAGCTCCCCGGGCAGCACAGATACGCAGTATTTT

size: few
D: .
V: TRBV4-2
J: TRBJ2-2
CDR3: CASSQPSSGGPGELFF
DNA: TGTGCCAGCAGCCAGCCCTCGAGCGGAGGCCCCGGGGAGCTGTTTTTT

size: .
D: TRBD2
V: TRBV7-6
J: TRBJ2-7
CDR3: CASSPIAGGPYEQYF
DNA: TGTGCCAGCAGCCCTATAGCGGGGGGCCCCTACGAGCAGTACTTC

size: .
D: .
V: TRBV5-6
J: TRBJ2-3
CDR3: CASTLTGVRSDTQYF
DNA: TGTGCCAGCACCCTTACGGGGGTCCGGTCAGATACGCAGTATTTT

size: few
D: .
V: TRBV25-1
J: TRBJ2-5
CDR3: CASRLPGRQTQYF
DNA: TGTGCCAGCAGGTTACCGGGGCGGCAGACCCAGTACTTC

size: .
D: TRBD1
V: TRBV4-1
J: TRBJ2-3
CDR3: CASSPGGTGDADTQYF
DNA: TGCGCCAGCAGCCCCGGGGGGACAGGGGACGCAGATACGCAGTATTTT

size: few
D: .
V: TRBV7-9
J: TRBJ2-2
CDR3: CASSSPPGSNTGELFF
DNA: TGTGCCAGCAGCTCCCCTCCGGGGTCTAACACCGGGGAGCTGTTTTTT

size: .
D: .
V: TRBV3-1
J: TRBJ2-3
CDR3: CASRPGNRDTQYF
DNA: TGTGCCAGCAGGCCTGGCAATAGAGATACGCAGTATTTT

size: many
D: .
V: TRBV15
J: TRBJ1-6
CDR3: CATSTSGTNSPLHF
DNA: TGTGCCACCAGCACCTCAGGGACCAATTCACCCCTCCACTTT

size: few
D: .
V: TRBV20-1
J: TRBJ2-3
CDR3: CSAGRDTTDTQYF
DNA: TGCAGTGCTGGCAGGGACACCACAGATACGCAGTATTTT

size: many
D: TRBD2
V: TRBV5-1
J: TRBJ2-2
CDR3: CASSPVAGSTGELFF
DNA: TGCGCCAGCAGCCCCGTAGCGGGCTCCACCGGGGAGCTGTTTTTT

size: few
D: .
V: TRBV3-1
J: TRBJ2-1
CDR3: CASSRGTGSYNEQFF
DNA: TGTGCCAGCAGCCGCGGGACCGGCTCCTACAATGAGCAGTTCTTC

size: .
D: .
V: TRBV9
J: TRBJ2-7
CDR3: CASGVSNEQYF
DNA: TGTGCCAGCGGGGTTAGCAACGAGCAGTACTTC

size: few
D: .
V: TRBV20-1
J: TRBJ2-7
CDR3: CSAGGLAFEQYF
DNA: TGCAGTGCGGGAGGTCTAGCGTTCGAGCAGTACTTC

size: many
D: .
V: TRBV12-3/TRBV12-4
J: TRBJ2-1
CDR3: CASSFRGEQFF
DNA: TGTGCCAGCAGTTTTAGGGGAGAGCAGTTCTTC

size: few
D: TRBD1
V: TRBV29-1
J: TRBJ2-7
CDR3: CSVEGRQGSYEQYF
DNA: TGCAGCGTTGAAGGTCGACAGGGGTCCTACGAGCAGTACTTC

size: few
D: TRBD2
V: TRBV11-3
J: TRBJ2-1
CDR3: CASSPGGGLGADEQFF
DNA: TGTGCCAGCAGCCCCGGGGGAGGACTAGGAGCCGATGAGCAGTTCTTC

size: few
D: TRBD1
V: TRBV6-2/TRBV6-3
J: TRBJ2-2
CDR3: CACRGMSGELFF
DNA: TGTGCCTGCAGGGGGATGAGCGGGGAGCTGTTTTTT

size: few
D: TRBD2
V: TRBV20-1
J: TRBJ2-3
CDR3: CSATTSGRADTQYF
DNA: TGCAGTGCAACTACTAGCGGGAGAGCGGATACGCAGTATTTT

size: few
D: TRBD1
V: TRBV6-1
J: TRBJ1-1
CDR3: CASSEQGAVMSEAFF
DNA: TGTGCCAGCAGTGAACAGGGGGCGGTCATGTCTGAAGCTTTCTTT

size: many
D: TRBD2
V: TRBV7-7
J: TRBJ2-1
CDR3: CASSPSGGAGNEQFF
DNA: TGTGCCAGCTCCCCTAGCGGGGGGGCCGGGAATGAGCAGTTCTTC

size: few
D: TRBD2
V: TRBV10-3
J: TRBJ2-3
CDR3: CAIRGTSGSTDTQYF
DNA: TGTGCCATCAGGGGGACTAGCGGGAGCACAGATACGCAGTATTTT

size: few
D: TRBD1
V: TRBV7-8
J: TRBJ1-2
CDR3: CASSLGQGQGYTF
DNA: TGTGCCAGCAGCCTGGGACAGGGCCAAGGCTACACCTTC

size: .
D: .
V: TRBV20-1
J: TRBJ2-3
CDR3: CSARDGLTGAATQYF
DNA: TGCAGTGCTAGAGATGGCCTCACCGGGGCAGCTACGCAGTATTTT

size: .
D: .
V: TRBV18
J: TRBJ1-2
CDR3: CASSPPRGNYGYTF
DNA: TGTGCCAGCTCACCACCGCGGGGAAACTATGGCTACACCTTC

size: few
D: .
V: TRBV5-5
J: TRBJ1-5
CDR3: CASSSTVQNQPQHF
DNA: TGTGCCAGCAGCTCGACGGTACAGAATCAGCCCCAGCATTTT

size: .
D: .
V: TRBV6-5
J: TRBJ2-7
CDR3: CASSYRATYEQYF
DNA: TGTGCCAGCAGTTACCGTGCGACCTACGAGCAGTACTTC

size: many
D: .
V: TRBV18
J: TRBJ2-7
CDR3: CASSPPSREQYF
DNA: TGTGCCAGCTCACCCCCAAGCCGCGAGCAGTACTTC

size: .
D: TRBD2
V: TRBV7-2
J: TRBJ2-7
CDR3: CASSSPGLAGGTEQYF
DNA: TGTGCCAGCAGCTCCCCGGGACTAGCGGGAGGAACCGAGCAGTACTTC

size: few
D: TRBD1
V: TRBV7-2
J: TRBJ1-1
CDR3: CASSLGTTGGVTEAFF
DNA: TGTGCCAGCAGCTTAGGGACGACAGGGGGGGTCACTGAAGCTTTCTTT

size: .
D: .
V: TRBV6-5
J: TRBJ2-2
CDR3: CASLGRANTGELFF
DNA: TGTGCCAGCTTGGGCAGGGCAAACACCGGGGAGCTGTTTTTT

size: few
D: .
V: TRBV2
J: TRBJ2-7
CDR3: CASSADRRTYEQYF
DNA: TGTGCCAGCAGTGCTGACAGGAGGACCTACGAGCAGTACTTC

size: few
D: TRBD2
V: TRBV2
J: TRBJ2-7
CDR3: CASRAGVEQYF
DNA: TGTGCCAGCAGGGCGGGGGTCGAGCAGTACTTC

size: few
D: .
V: TRBV24-1
J: TRBJ2-1
CDR3: CATSDLRQHNEQFF
DNA: TGTGCCACCAGTGATTTGAGACAGCACAATGAGCAGTTCTTC

size: many
D: TRBD1
V: TRBV5-5
J: TRBJ2-5
CDR3: CASSLEDRGQETQYF
DNA: TGTGCCAGCAGCCTGGAGGACAGGGGACAAGAGACCCAGTACTTC

size: .
D: .
V: TRBV4-1
J: TRBJ1-4
CDR3: CASSQEFSGWNEKLFF
DNA: TGCGCCAGCAGCCAAGAGTTTTCGGGGTGGAATGAAAAACTGTTTTTT

size: few
D: .
V: TRBV7-9
J: TRBJ2-7
CDR3: CASRLGQNSYEQYF
DNA: TGTGCCAGCAGACTCGGACAGAACTCCTACGAGCAGTACTTC

size: .
D: TRBD2
V: TRBV20-1
J: TRBJ2-3
CDR3: CSARRGLAGGQGPTDTQYF
DNA: TGCAGTGCTAGGCGCGGACTAGCGGGGGGCCAGGGCCCAACAGATACGCAGTATTTT

size: .
D: .
V: TRBV6-2/TRBV6-3
J: TRBJ2-5
CDR3: CASRDSGAAETQYF
DNA: TGTGCCAGCAGGGATAGCGGTGCAGCTGAGACCCAGTACTTC

size: few
D: TRBD2
V: TRBV2
J: TRBJ2-1
CDR3: CASSSGRSDLGEQFF
DNA: TGTGCCAGCTCTAGCGGGAGGTCCGACTTGGGTGAGCAGTTCTTC

size: .
D: .
V: TRBV20-1
J: TRBJ1-1
CDR3: CSASAGMNTEAFF
DNA: TGCAGTGCTAGCGCGGGAATGAACACTGAAGCTTTCTTT

size: .
D: .
V: TRBV4-3
J: TRBJ2-7
CDR3: CASSQARARDEQYF
DNA: TGCGCCAGCAGCCAAGCTAGGGCAAGGGACGAGCAGTACTTC

size: many
D: TRBD1
V: TRBV5-1
J: TRBJ2-3
CDR3: CASSFRDRSTDTQYF
DNA: TGCGCCAGCAGCTTCCGGGACAGAAGCACAGATACGCAGTATTTT

size: .
D: .
V: TRBV5-1
J: TRBJ2-3
CDR3: CASSLGRSSTDTQYF
DNA: TGCGCCAGCAGCTTGGGCAGATCTAGCACAGATACGCAGTATTTT

size: few
D: TRBD1
V: TRBV29-1
J: TRBJ1-5
CDR3: CSARQGGNNQPQHF
DNA: TGCAGCGCCCGACAGGGGGGGAATAATCAGCCCCAGCATTTT

size: .
D: .
V: TRBV12-3/TRBV12-4
J: TRBJ2-3
CDR3: CASSLSVRAYTQYF
DNA: TGTGCCAGCAGTTTAAGCGTCCGCGCTTATACGCAGTATTTT

size: .
D: .
V: TRBV7-8
J: TRBJ2-5
CDR3: CASSSTRAGKTQYF
DNA: TGTGCCAGCAGCTCCACCCGGGCAGGAAAGACCCAGTACTTC

size: few
D: TRBD1
V: TRBV7-9
J: TRBJ2-1
CDR3: CASSSGPQGDEQFF
DNA: TGTGCCAGCAGCTCAGGACCGCAGGGGGATGAGCAGTTCTTC

size: .
D: TRBD1
V: TRBV4-3
J: TRBJ2-7
CDR3: CASSQSGQESEQYF
DNA: TGCGCCAGCAGCCAATCGGGACAGGAGTCCGAGCAGTACTTC

size: .
D: TRBD1
V: TRBV5-5
J: TRBJ1-1
CDR3: CASSTPTGVGTEAFF
DNA: TGTGCCAGCAGCACCCCGACAGGGGTTGGGACTGAAGCTTTCTTT

size: few
D: .
V: TRBV7-9
J: TRBJ2-3
CDR3: CASSLGGTSGTQYF
DNA: TGTGCCAGCAGCCTGGGCGGGACTTCTGGTACGCAGTATTTT

size: many
D: TRBD2
V: TRBV4-2
J: TRBJ2-7
CDR3: CASSQDGEGGICSYEQYF
DNA: TGTGCCAGCAGCCAAGATGGTGAGGGAGGGATTTGCTCCTACGAGCAGTACTTC